The 29 T cell receptor beta chains listed next were all sequenced from one sample in a study of blood T cell repertoires in COVID-19. Some clones are missing from TCRdb's copy, which holds only in-frame ones; the method was immunoSEQ multiplex PCR. The sample holds approximately 360,000 clones, 70% to 90% seen once. Sequencing used PBMCs or T cells enriched from blood (not recorded which). The source of these receptors is a middle-aged man in a cohort exposed to, infected with or recovered from COVID-19 (not recorded which).

The chain couples TRBV19 to TRBJ2-5; D is unresolved. Trimming pared 1 base from V and 7 bases from J, leaving 10 bases between. Germline assignment: CDR1 LNHDA and CDR2 SQIVND (reference sequence). CDR3 length: 13 amino acids. CDR3 in amino acids: CASSIGGPTTQYF. The CDR3 DNA is TGTGCCAGTAGTATAGGCGGCCCAACGACCCAGTACTTC.

This chain uses TRBV4-1 with TRBJ2-7; possibly TRBD2 for D (5 bases). This CDR3 contains 16 residues. Trimming shortened V by 1 base and J by 2 bases, and 15 bases separated the two germline ends. CDR1 and CDR2 from the germline V gene are MGHRA and YSYEKL. The CDR3 sequence: CASSQGAERPTYEQYF. The CDR3 DNA is TGCGCCAGCAGCCAAGGGGCCGAGCGGCCAACCTACGAGCAGTACTTC.

This clone was detected once. This chain connects TRBV5-5 to TRBJ1-5; D uncertain. V lost 0 bases and J 4 bases, leaving 11 bases between the germline ends. Germline V gives CDR1 SGHKS, CDR2 YYEKEE (reference sequence). The CDR3 contains 15 residues. The CDR3 DNA sequence: TGTGCCAGCAGCTTGGTGGTACGGTCTAATCAGCCCCAGCATTTT. This codes for CASSLVVRSNQPQHF.

The chain is built from TRBV30 and TRBJ2-3; 14 bases line up with TRBD2. The J segment lost 5 bases and the V segment lost 5 bases, leaving 3 bases of the junction unmatched. Germline V CDR1 and CDR2: GTSNPN, SVGIG (reference sequence). The CDR3 is made up of 14 amino acids. CDR3 DNA sequence: TGTGCCTGGGGACTAGCGGGAGGCCTAGATACGCAGTATTTT. Translation gives CAWGLAGGLDTQYF.

V usage is TRBV28 and J usage is TRBJ1-2; 7 bases fit TRBD1. J was trimmed by 0 bases and V by 5 bases; bases with no gene match: 9. The CDR3 covers 16 residues. Germline V gene data show CDR1 as MDHEN and CDR2 as SYDVKM. CDR3: CASSDPRQGANYGYTF. The CDR3, as DNA: TGTGCCAGCAGTGACCCACGACAGGGAGCTAACTATGGCTACACCTTC.

CDR3 amino acids: CASSLRGDYGYTF. DNA for the CDR3: TGTGCCAGCAGTTTAAGAGGAGACTATGGCTACACCTTC. The chain joins TRBV28 to TRBJ1-2; D gene unclear. Germline V lookup: CDR1 MDHEN, CDR2 SYDVKM. Trimming cost V 2 bases and J 3 bases, with 7 bases left between them. The CDR3 extends over 13 amino acids.

This clone appeared a single time. The rearrangement joins TRBV5-1 to TRBJ1-2; no firm D call. The CDR3 loop spans 13 amino acids. Per germline, CDR1 SGHRS and CDR2 YFSETQ. Trimming cost V 0 bases and J 5 bases, with 8 bases left between them. Here the CDR3 reads CASSLDGLYGYTF. The CDR3 region has the DNA TGCGCCAGCAGCTTGGACGGACTTTATGGCTACACCTTC.

The gene calls are TRBV10-3 and TRBJ1-3; 9 nucleotides agree with TRBD1. The CDR3 has 15 residues. Looked up from germline, CDR1 is ENHRY and CDR2 is SYGVKD. V shed 10 bases and J 1 base; nucleotides not matched to a gene: 8. CDR3 sequence: CATRDRDLSGNTIYF. CDR3 DNA: TGTGCCACCCGGGACAGGGATCTGTCTGGAAACACCATATATTTT.

This chain links TRBV7-3 with TRBJ2-7; tentatively, D is TRBD2 (6 bases). Germline V gene data show CDR1 as SGHTA and CDR2 as FQGTGA. This CDR3 has 14 amino acids. The V end lost 2 bases, the J end lost 4 bases, and 12 bases lay between the germline ends. Written as DNA, the CDR3 is TGTGCCAGCAGCTTAGGCGGGACGGGGTACGAGCAGTACTTC. This encodes CASSLGGTGYEQYF.

The chain employs TRBV19 and TRBJ1-2, with D perhaps TRBD1 (5 bases). This CDR3 has 14 amino acids. Trimming removed 4 bases from V and 6 bases from J, with 15 bases in between. The germline gives CDR1 LNHDA, CDR2 SQIVND (reference sequence). DNA of the CDR3: TGTGCCAGTAGTAGCACCCAGGGACTCGATGGCTACACCTTC. It encodes CASSSTQGLDGYTF. The full variable domain, its missing parts supplied by reference TRBV19 and TRBJ1-2, is DGGITQSPKYLFRKEGQNVTLSCEQNLNHDAMYWYRQDPGQGLRLIYYSQIVNDFQKGDIAEGYSVSREKKESFPLTVTSAQKNPTAFYLCASSSTQGLDGYTFGSGTRLTVV.

In DNA, the CDR3 is TGTGCCAGCAGTTTTCGTGTCCTGGACAGGGGTGGGCAGTTCTTC. Translating it yields CASSFRVLDRGGQFF. J is TRBJ2-1 and V is TRBV28; TRBD1 matches 9 bases. V trimming: 3 bases; J trimming: 12 bases; junction bases outside the gene matches: 12. The CDR3 length is 15 residues. Germline loops: CDR1 MDHEN, CDR2 SYDVKM.

The gene calls are TRBV30 and TRBJ1-5; D is ambiguous. V was shortened by 0 bases and J by 4 bases, with 7 bases between the two germline ends. Germline lookup yields CDR1 GTSNPN and CDR2 SVGIG (reference sequence). The CDR3 has 13 residues. CDR3 nucleotides: TGTGCCTGGAGTGTTCGGGAAAATCAGCCCCAGCATTTT. Encoded protein: CAWSVRENQPQHF. Full variable domain (remainder filled in from reference TRBV30 and TRBJ1-5): SQTIHQWPATLVQPVGSPLSLECTVEGTSNPNLYWYRQAAGRGLQLLFYSVGIGQISSEVPQNLSASRPQDRQFILSSKKLLLSDSGFYLCAWSVRENQPQHFGDGTRLSIL.

The CDR3, as DNA: TGTGCCAGCAGAGGAGGTCCGGGGGCCTACGAGCAGTACTTC. Its protein product is CASRGGPGAYEQYF. The V call is TRBV6-5, the J call TRBJ2-7, with D perhaps matching TRBD2 (6 bases). Germline V gene data show CDR1 as MNHEY and CDR2 as SVGAGI. This CDR3 is built from 14 residues. The V end lost 6 bases, the J end lost 2 bases, and 14 bases lay between the germline ends.

Details on this clone: A read error may account for a junction end that differs from germline. This chain uses TRBV5-1 with TRBJ1-2, with 9 bases that match TRBD1. The CDR3 covers 16 residues. Germline V lookup: CDR1 SGHRS, CDR2 YFSETQ. The CDR3 DNA follows: TGCGCCAGCAGCTTTACGGGACAGGGAGGGAACTCTGGCTACACCTTC. Its translation is CASSFTGQGGNSGYTF.

CDR3 bases: TGTGCCAGCAGGGACAGGGGGCAGGTATCAGAGACCCAGTACTTC. It codes for CASRDRGQVSETQYF. The chain uses TRBV28 and TRBJ2-5; 11 bases fit TRBD1. Trimming at V came to 6 bases and at J to 4 bases, leaving 7 bases not matched to a gene. The CDR3 has 15 residues. Germline CDR1 and CDR2: MDHEN and SYDVKM.

The chain recombines TRBV15 with TRBJ2-1; 9 positions match TRBD1. V was clipped by 4 bases and J by 9 bases; unmatched bases: 10. Germline V gene data show CDR1 as LNHNV and CDR2 as YYDKDF (reference sequence). The CDR3 is 15 residues long. As DNA, the CDR3 is TGTGCCACCAGCACGTCGGACAGGGGACGAGGTGAGCAGTTCTTC. Protein: CATSTSDRGRGEQFF. Full variable domain (remainder filled in from reference TRBV15 and TRBJ2-1): DAMVIQNPRYQVTQFGKPVTLSCSQTLNHNVMYWYQQKSSQAPKLLFHYYDKDFNNEADTPDNFQSRRPNTSFCFLDIRSPGLGDTAMYLCATSTSDRGRGEQFFGPGTRLTVL.

This rearrangement joins TRBV15 to TRBJ2-3, with D possibly TRBD1 on 6 matching bases. V lost 3 bases and J 4 bases, leaving 8 bases between the germline ends. The CDR3 is 13 residues long. Germline CDR1 and CDR2: LNHNV and YYDKDF (reference sequence). CDR3 nucleotide sequence: TGTGCCACCAGCAGGAGACAGGCAGATACGCAGTATTTT. Protein: CATSRRQADTQYF.

This sequence joins TRBV5-8 and TRBJ2-7; 7 bases are a match to TRBD2. V shed 5 bases and J 1 base; nucleotides not matched to a gene: 9. This CDR3 contains 15 residues. CDR1 is SGHTS, CDR2 YDEGEE, per germline. CDR3 amino acids: CASSGGGLGSYEQYF. CDR3 bases: TGTGCCAGCAGTGGCGGGGGTCTAGGGTCCTACGAGCAGTACTTC.

The CDR3 DNA reads TGTGCCACCAGCAGCGGGACTAGGACTAGCGGGAGTAGCTATGAGCAGTTCTTC. Its translation: CATSSGTRTSGSSYEQFF. The chain couples TRBV15 to TRBJ2-1; 13 bases line up with TRBD2. V gave up 3 bases and J gave up 8 bases; unmatched junction bases: 13. Germline V gives CDR1 LNHNV, CDR2 YYDKDF (reference sequence). The CDR3 loop spans 18 amino acids.

This clone was seen only a few times. The CDR3 DNA follows: TGTGCCAGCAGCCAAGGACTAGGGGAGCTGTTTTTT. Translating gives CASSQGLGELFF. This chain uses TRBV3-1 (or the pseudogene TRBV3-2) with TRBJ2-2, with D possibly matching TRBD2 (5 bases). Germline loops: CDR1 LGHDT, CDR2 YNNKEL (reference sequence). The length of the CDR3 is 12 residues. The V end was cut by 1 base, the J end by 8 bases, with 5 bases between.

The chain carries TRBV20-1 and TRBJ2-3; TRBD2 might be the D (5 bases). Trimming took off 3 bases at V and 2 bases at J, with 15 bases between the two ends. CDR3 length equals 15 residues. The V gene's germline CDR1 is DFQATT and CDR2 SNEGSKA (reference sequence). The CDR3 nucleotides read TGCAGTGCTAGTCGTGCACTAGTGGCCACAGATACGCAGTATTTT. Amino acid sequence: CSASRALVATDTQYF.

The chain links TRBV27 to TRBJ2-1, with D perhaps TRBD1 (6 bases). The CDR3 runs 15 residues. Trimming removed 2 bases from V and 8 bases from J, with 16 bases in between. Germline values: CDR1 MNHEY, CDR2 SMNVEV (reference sequence). CDR3 DNA: TGTGCCAGCAGTTTAGAGGCCAGGGGATTATATGAGCAGTTCTTC. Translation gives CASSLEARGLYEQFF.

A single count supports this clone. This sample also contains other DNA sequences that code for the same CDR3. The rearrangement links TRBV11-3 to TRBJ2-2; 8 bases fit TRBD1. J was trimmed by 6 bases and V by 5 bases; bases with no gene match: 5. The germline V gene has CDR1 SGHNT and CDR2 YENEEA. The length of the CDR3 is 14 residues. CDR3 sequence (DNA): TGTGCCAGCAGCCTCGACAGGGGTTCCGGGGAGCTGTTTTTT. It encodes CASSLDRGSGELFF.

V usage is TRBV27 and J usage is TRBJ2-7; 7 bases are shared with TRBD1. The CDR3 contains 12 residues. Trimming removed 5 bases from V and 6 bases from J; junction bases left unmatched: 4. The germline V gene has CDR1 MNHEY and CDR2 SMNVEV (reference sequence). CDR3 coding DNA: TGTGCCAGCAGTAAACAGGGGCTCGAGCAGTACTTC. Translation: CASSKQGLEQYF.

The rearrangement uses TRBV7-7 and TRBJ2-5, with a possible D match to TRBD1 (7 bases). This CDR3 is built from 14 residues. Trimming removed 4 bases at V and 1 base at J, with 10 bases between. The germline V gene encodes CDR1 SSHAT and CDR2 FNYEAQ (reference sequence). CDR3 DNA: TGTGCCAGCAGCTCCCAGGGGGGCCAAGAGACCCAGTACTTC. Residues: CASSSQGGQETQYF.

CDR3 sequence (DNA): TGTGCCAGCAGCCAAGAGGGGCGTCCCTATGGCTACACCTTC. Its protein is CASSQEGRPYGYTF. The chain joins TRBV3-1 (or the pseudogene TRBV3-2) to TRBJ1-2; possible D gene TRBD1, 5 bases. Trimming pared 0 bases from V and 4 bases from J, leaving 9 bases between. Looked up from germline, CDR1 is LGHDT and CDR2 is YNNKEL (reference sequence). The CDR3 extends over 14 amino acids.

V usage is TRBV6-1 and J usage is TRBJ1-2; 9 positions agree with TRBD1. The CDR3 contains 15 residues. V lost 1 base to trimming and J lost 4 bases; unmatched junction nucleotides: 4. The V gene's germline CDR1 is MNHNS and CDR2 SASEGT. CDR3 nucleotide sequence: TGTGCCAGCAGTGAAGGTGGACAGGGGACCTATGGCTACACCTTC. This sequence encodes CASSEGGQGTYGYTF.

CDR3 protein: CASRNTGTSRETQYF. The CDR3 nucleotides are TGTGCCAGCAGGAACACCGGGACTAGCAGAGAGACCCAGTACTTC. The chain recombines TRBV6-5 with TRBJ2-5; 9 positions agree with TRBD2. Per germline, CDR1 MNHEY and CDR2 SVGAGI. V was pared by 6 bases and J by 4 bases, with 9 bases of the junction left unmatched. CDR3 length equals 15 residues.

This chain links TRBV5-4 with TRBJ1-2, with 10 bases aligning to TRBD1. The J segment lost 3 bases and the V segment lost 4 bases, leaving 9 bases of the junction unmatched. Looked up from germline, CDR1 is SGHNT and CDR2 is YYREEE (reference sequence). The CDR3 runs 16 residues. This CDR3 is CASSPRRDRGHYGYTF. The CDR3 DNA is TGTGCCAGCAGCCCCCGTAGGGACAGGGGCCACTATGGCTACACCTTC.